This is a list of T cell receptor beta chains from one sample in a study of glioma-infiltrating T cells after dendritic cell vaccination. Assay: immunoSEQ multiplex PCR; the TCRdb copy retains only in-frame clones and omits some. The sample lists 90,000 to 140,000 clones, around 90% occurring once. The sequenced sample was blood, obtained after dendritic cell vaccination. These receptors were taken from a human donor with glioblastoma. Both conserved end residues are trimmed from each CDR3. A D gene is named only where the DNA matches it firmly.

v_call	j_call	d_call	cdr3_aa
TRBV6-6	TRBJ1-1	-	ASSYSNIENTEAF
TRBV27	TRBJ2-7	-	ASSLSSGPYEQY
TRBV30	TRBJ1-3	TRBD1	AWSTGDGNTIY
TRBV30	TRBJ1-4	-	AWSGQFNEKLF
TRBV7-9	TRBJ2-1	TRBD2	ASSLKGGGAPSQQF
TRBV7-8	TRBJ1-1	-	ASRLGGGTEAF
TRBV5-6	TRBJ1-5	-	ASSLGGRQPQH
TRBV28	TRBJ1-5	-	ASSSRTPWGDQPQH
TRBV4-1	TRBJ1-2	TRBD1	ASSQDIARDRENYGYT
TRBV11-2	TRBJ1-2	-	ASSLDTTDYGYT
TRBV30	TRBJ2-1	-	AWKPRSSSIEQF
TRBV30	TRBJ2-5	TRBD2	AWRLAGTQTQY
TRBV5-4	TRBJ2-3	-	ASSLQGDTQY
TRBV27	TRBJ1-2	-	ASSLRTVPNYGYT
TRBV7-8	TRBJ1-2	-	ASSLTLGGVGGGYT
TRBV19	TRBJ2-4	-	ASSETVIQGTKNIQY
TRBV7-8	TRBJ1-1	TRBD1	ASSLTTGSTEAF
TRBV29-1	TRBJ1-5	TRBD1	SAAGGSSNQPQH
TRBV5-1	TRBJ2-5	TRBD2	ASSLASSGEQDGTQY
TRBV6-5	TRBJ1-4	TRBD1	ASSRQGVTNEKLF
TRBV5-5	TRBJ1-1	-	ASSIQGNTEAF
TRBV6-1	TRBJ1-6	TRBD1	ASSEAGTGRSPLH
TRBV4-2	TRBJ2-2	TRBD2	ASRRTSGGWTGELF
TRBV7-3	TRBJ2-3	-	ASSLQVGARDTQY
TRBV6-5	TRBJ2-7	-	ASNSIEQY
TRBV19	TRBJ2-3	-	ASSVTWEGADTQY
TRBV6-1	TRBJ2-7	-	ASSELAGEALYEQY
TRBV5-1	TRBJ1-1	TRBD1	ASSSKDRGTEAF
TRBV19	TRBJ2-7	-	ASSSGLGPYEQY
TRBV4-3	TRBJ1-5	-	ASSQDRDSNQPQH
TRBV19	TRBJ1-4	TRBD1	ASSIDRARNEKLF
TRBV5-1	TRBJ2-1	TRBD1	ASSLGQGTYNEQF
TRBV29-1	TRBJ2-3	TRBD2	SVVNSGSPDTQY
TRBV2	TRBJ2-5	-	ASKTDQETQY
TRBV2	TRBJ1-2	TRBD1	ASRGQTTGGNGYT
TRBV4-1	TRBJ2-5	TRBD1	ASSRNRGPGGETQY
TRBV7-9	TRBJ2-5	TRBD2	ASSLTSGRSWETQY
TRBV30	TRBJ2-7	TRBD1	AWSAPTGGVYEQY
TRBV5-1	TRBJ2-1	TRBD2	ASRAGEDINEQF
TRBV7-3	TRBJ2-6	TRBD1	ASSPQGASGANVLT
TRBV19	TRBJ2-1	TRBD2	ASSVSGWAYNEQF
TRBV5-1	TRBJ2-1	TRBD1	ASSPGQGNYNEQF
TRBV11-3	TRBJ2-7	TRBD2	ASSRQGLAGGYEQY
TRBV27	TRBJ1-1	-	ASSQQGNTEAF
TRBV15	TRBJ2-1	TRBD2	ATSRASGRAGVNEQF
TRBV6-1	TRBJ2-5	TRBD1	ASSTTGFETQY
TRBV5-1	TRBJ1-6	-	ASSPSTLKGLLGSPLH
TRBV19	TRBJ1-3	TRBD1	ASSIPGQGAGNTIY
TRBV6-1	TRBJ1-4	-	ASSVNRASSEKLF
TRBV5-4	TRBJ1-2	-	ASSLVGQGMNGYT
TRBV5-4	TRBJ1-6	-	ASSLGPSYNSPLH
TRBV7-2	TRBJ2-6	-	ASSPPISAGANVLT
TRBV5-1	TRBJ1-2	-	ASSLAGGNYGYT
TRBV7-8	TRBJ1-5	TRBD1	ASSLDPQGAGQPQH
TRBV5-4	TRBJ2-7	TRBD2	ASSPGLAGGVGEQY
TRBV20-1	TRBJ2-7	-	SGAGGYEQY
TRBV2	TRBJ1-6	-	ASSASGNDNSPLH